Presented here are 25 T cell receptor beta chains from one specimen sequenced in a study of blood T cell repertoires in COVID-19. Some clones are missing from TCRdb's copy, which holds only in-frame ones; the method was immunoSEQ multiplex PCR. The sample yields 30,000 to 40,000 clones, 93% seen once. Sequencing was carried out using peripheral blood. These receptors all stem from a male donor with active COVID-19.

The genes are TRBV18 and TRBJ1-2; D is undetermined. With 6 bases removed from V and 6 bases from J, the gap between germline ends came to 17 bases. Germline V gene lookup returns CDR1 KGHSH and CDR2 LQKENI. This CDR3 spans 14 amino acids. The CDR3: CASSPAPGKHGYTF. CDR3 DNA: TGTGCCAGCTCGCCAGCCCCGGGAAAGCATGGCTACACCTTC.

This chain connects TRBV4-2 to TRBJ1-1, with 7 bases identical to TRBD1. CDR3 length equals 17 residues. Losses at the gene ends were 1 base for V and 1 base for J; bases not matched to a gene: 9. Germline V gene sequence: CDR1 LGHNA, CDR2 YNFKEQ. The CDR3 is CASSQVGQGEANTEAFF. The DNA of the CDR3 is TGTGCCAGCAGCCAAGTGGGGCAGGGGGAAGCGAACACTGAAGCTTTCTTT.

The chain recombines TRBV4-3 with TRBJ1-1; TRBD1 agrees at 7 bases. J gave up 2 bases and V 4 bases, and 7 bases lay outside the gene matches. CDR3 length: 15 residues. Germline V gene lookup returns CDR1 LGHNA and CDR2 YSLEER. The CDR3 region is CASSRLNRGNTEAFF. DNA of the CDR3: TGCGCCAGCAGCCGTTTAAACAGGGGAAACACTGAAGCTTTCTTT.

DNA for the CDR3: TGCGCCAGCCTAGACAGGTCCACCGGGGAGCTGTTTTTT. Translating gives CASLDRSTGELFF. J is TRBJ2-2 and V is TRBV4-1, with D tentatively TRBD1 (6 bases). CDR1 is MGHRA and CDR2 is YSYEKL in the germline V gene. The V end was cut by 8 bases, the J end by 4 bases, with 11 bases between. The CDR3 runs 13 residues.

This chain joins TRBV5-6 and TRBJ2-2, with D maybe TRBD1 (7 bases). The V and J ends lost 4 bases and 6 bases respectively, with 22 bases between them. There are 17 residues in the CDR3. Germline CDR1 and CDR2: SGHDT and YYEEEE. The CDR3 DNA is TGTGCCAGCAGCACCACCCAGGGGGGATTACTTCCCGGGGAGCTGTTTTTT. It encodes CASSTTQGGLLPGELFF. Filled out from reference TRBV5-6 and TRBJ2-2, the complete variable domain reads DAGVTQSPTHLIKTRGQQVTLRCSPKSGHDTVSWYQQALGQGPQFIFQYYEEEERQRGNFPDRFSGHQFPNYSSELNVNALLLGDSALYLCASSTTQGGLLPGELFFGEGSRLTVL.

The V gene is TRBV18, the J gene TRBJ1-5; no definite D call. Germline V CDR1 and CDR2: KGHSH, LQKENI. Trimming left V 2 bases short and J 1 base short, with 15 bases between. The CDR3 totals 17 residues. As DNA, the CDR3 is TGTGCCAGCTCACCAAGCGCCCAAGGCCTAAGCAATCAGCCCCAGCATTTT. It encodes CASSPSAQGLSNQPQHF.

In DNA, the CDR3 is TGCGCCAGCAGCCAAGAGGGCGGGGGGGCCAATGAGCAGTTCTTC. Its translation is CASSQEGGGANEQFF. The chain joins TRBV4-3 to TRBJ2-1; TRBD2 matches 9 bases. The junction had 3 bases not matched to a gene; V was cut back by 0 bases and J by 6 bases. Looked up from germline, CDR1 is LGHNA and CDR2 is YSLEER. This CDR3 region has 15 residues.

The V call is TRBV3-1 (or the pseudogene TRBV3-2), the J call TRBJ1-6; 8 nucleotides match TRBD1. Per germline, CDR1 LGHDT and CDR2 YNNKEL (reference sequence). This CDR3 comprises 15 residues. V lost 4 bases and J lost 7; bases outside the gene matches: 6. The CDR3 DNA reads as TGTGCCAGCAGCCGGACAGGGCGCGGCAATTCACCCCTCCACTTT. It translates to CASSRTGRGNSPLHF.

This clone was observed a single time. The chain has TRBV5-1 and TRBJ2-7; 9 nucleotides align to TRBD1. Germline V lookup: CDR1 SGHRS, CDR2 YFSETQ. The CDR3 loop spans 19 amino acids. V lost 0 bases to trimming and J lost 5 bases; unmatched junction nucleotides: 18. CDR3 in amino acids: CASSLEGDRVFRVPNEQYF. CDR3 nucleotide sequence: TGCGCCAGCAGCTTGGAAGGGGACAGGGTCTTTAGGGTTCCCAACGAGCAGTACTTC.

The rearrangement uses TRBV5-8 and TRBJ1-2; D uncertain. CDR3 length: 13 residues. Germline CDR1 and CDR2: SGHTS and YDEGEE. CDR3 nucleotide sequence: TGTGCTATCCGGGTCGCCAATTTCTATGGCTACACCTTC. It translates to CAIRVANFYGYTF. Supplemented by reference TRBV5-8 and TRBJ1-2, the full variable domain reads EAGVTQSPTHLIKTRGQQATLRCSPISGHTSVYWYQQALGLGLQFLLWYDEGEERNRGNFPPRFSGRQFPNYSSELNVNALELEDSALYLCAIRVANFYGYTFGSGTRLTVV.

This chain joins TRBV5-1 and TRBJ2-2; D perhaps matches TRBD2 (6 bases). In germline, CDR1 is SGHRS, CDR2 YFSETQ. CDR3 size: 15 residues. V was pared by 0 bases and J by 1 base, with 7 bases between. The CDR3, as DNA: TGCGCCAGCAGCTTGGTGGGGGGGAACACCGGGGAGCTGTTTTTT. Translating gives CASSLVGGNTGELFF.

The chain is built from TRBV7-9 and TRBJ1-1; D is perhaps TRBD1 (6 bases). Trimming left V 1 base short and J 5 bases short, with 20 bases between. The CDR3 length is 17 residues. Per the germline V gene, CDR1 is SEHNR and CDR2 is FQNEAQ (reference sequence). The CDR3 bases are TGTGCCAGCAGCTTAGTCAGGTACCGGGGGGCTGTTACTGAAGCTTTCTTT. This codes for CASSLVRYRGAVTEAFF. The variable domain in full, with the rest retrieved from reference TRBV7-9 and TRBJ1-1, is DTGVSQNPRHKITKRGQNVTFRCDPISEHNRLYWYRQTLGQGPEFLTYFQNEAQLEKSRLLSDRFSAERPKGSFSTLEIQRTEQGDSAMYLCASSLVRYRGAVTEAFFGQGTRLTVV.

This clone showed up just once. V and J are TRBV19 and TRBJ1-2; D ambiguous. CDR1 and CDR2 from the germline V gene are LNHDA and SQIVND (reference sequence). The V gene lost 4 bases and the J gene lost 0 bases, with 12 bases spanning the gap. The CDR3 contains 15 residues. CDR3 in DNA: TGTGCCAGTAGTAACCGTATGGCCTCTAACTATGGCTACACCTTC. This gives the protein CASSNRMASNYGYTF.

In the case of this clone: Other DNA sequences in the sample encode the same CDR3. This chain links TRBV15 with TRBJ1-3; D is ambiguous. Germline CDR1 is LNHNV and CDR2 is YYDKDF (reference sequence). V was clipped by 0 bases and J by 4 bases, with 13 bases between them. This CDR3 is 16 amino acids long. The CDR3: CATSRDLMDSGNTIYF. The DNA for the CDR3 is TGTGCCACCAGCAGAGATCTGATGGACTCGGGAAACACCATATATTTT.

The chain links TRBV23-1 to TRBJ2-4; 8 bases map to TRBD1. TRBV23-1 is treated as an ORF (open reading frame) with a function not yet certain. V was pared by 1 base and J by 0 bases, with 8 bases of the junction left unmatched. CDR3 length equals 18 residues. CDR3 residues: CASSQYRDRRLAKNIQYF. DNA of the CDR3: TGCGCCAGCAGTCAATACCGGGACAGGAGGCTAGCCAAAAACATTCAGTACTTC.

The genes are TRBV4-1 and TRBJ1-5, with D hard to call. The CDR3 covers 16 residues. Between the trimmed V and J ends, which lost 1 base and 0 bases, there was a span of 10 bases. Per germline, CDR1 MGHRA and CDR2 YSYEKL. The CDR3 coding sequence is TGCGCCAGCAGCCAAGTATCACACAGTAGCAATCAGCCCCAGCATTTT. Translation: CASSQVSHSSNQPQHF.

The J gene is TRBJ2-3, the V gene TRBV7-3; 7 bases are shared with TRBD2. This CDR3 region has 14 residues. The germline gives CDR1 SGHTA, CDR2 FQGTGA. Losses at the gene ends were 5 bases for V and 0 bases for J; bases not matched to a gene: 2. The CDR3 spells CASSPSGSTDTQYF. The CDR3 nucleotides read TGTGCCAGCAGCCCTAGCGGTAGCACAGATACGCAGTATTTT. The variable domain in full, completed from reference TRBV7-3 and TRBJ2-3, reads GAGVSQTPSNKVTEKGKYVELRCDPISGHTALYWYRQSLGQGPEFLIYFQGTGAADDSGLPNDRFFAVRPEGSVSTLKIQRTERGDSAVYLCASSPSGSTDTQYFGPGTRLTVL.

CDR3 in amino acids: CASSQFPDRLNTEAFF. The DNA of the CDR3 is TGTGCCAGCAGCCAGTTCCCGGACAGGTTGAACACTGAAGCTTTCTTT. The V call is TRBV4-2, the J call TRBJ1-1; 7 nucleotides line up with TRBD1. The V gene's germline CDR1 is LGHNA and CDR2 YNFKEQ. V lost 3 bases and J lost 0; bases outside the gene matches: 7. This CDR3 comprises 16 residues.

J is TRBJ1-6 and V is TRBV30, with D tentatively TRBD1 (5 bases). With 5 bases removed from V and 9 bases from J, the gap between germline ends came to 11 bases. Germline V gene sequence: CDR1 GTSNPN, CDR2 SVGIG (reference sequence). The CDR3 runs 12 residues. The CDR3 bases are TGTGCCTGGGGAACAGGCTTTTCACCCCTCCACTTT. It is translated as CAWGTGFSPLHF.

The V gene is TRBV5-1, the J gene TRBJ1-2; 8 bases are shared with TRBD1. The CDR3 loop spans 15 amino acids. V shed 2 bases, J shed 0 bases, and the junction held 3 bases outside the gene matches. Germline V CDR1 and CDR2: SGHRS, YFSETQ. The CDR3 DNA is TGCGCCAGCAGCTTCGACAGGGGAGCTAACTATGGCTACACCTTC. As protein: CASSFDRGANYGYTF.

J is TRBJ1-3 and V is TRBV25-1; D is unclear. CDR1 MGHDK and CDR2 SYGVNS come from the germline V gene. Between the trimmed V and J ends, which lost 3 bases and 4 bases, there was a span of 4 bases. This CDR3 region has 12 residues. In nucleotides, the CDR3 is TGTGCCAGCAGTGAGCAGGGAAACACCATATATTTT. It encodes CASSEQGNTIYF.

In its sample, this clone was seen a few times. The chain is built from TRBV18 and TRBJ1-2; possibly TRBD1 for D (6 bases). Trimming left V 6 bases short and J 4 bases short, with 18 bases between. This CDR3 has 15 residues. CDR1 and CDR2 (germline): KGHSH, LQKENI. CDR3 amino acids: CASSPTGSDGYGYTF. As DNA, the CDR3 is TGTGCCAGCTCGCCAACAGGGAGTGATGGCTATGGCTACACCTTC.

The chain recombines TRBV7-2 with TRBJ2-3; D is unclear. V was cut by 1 base and J by 4 bases, with 6 bases left in between. The germline V gene encodes CDR1 SGHTA and CDR2 FQGNSA. The CDR3 runs 13 residues. The CDR3 here is CASSLDAADTQYF. CDR3 nucleotides: TGTGCCAGCAGCTTAGACGCGGCAGATACGCAGTATTTT.

The gene calls are TRBV19 and TRBJ2-1; 9 bases are a match to TRBD1. This CDR3 is 15 amino acids long. V was clipped by 1 base and J by 2 bases; unmatched bases: 0. The germline V gene has CDR1 LNHDA and CDR2 SQIVND (reference sequence). This CDR3 reads CASSIGTGAYNEQFF. The CDR3 region has the DNA TGTGCCAGTAGTATAGGGACAGGGGCCTACAATGAGCAGTTCTTC.

This sequence joins TRBV9 and TRBJ1-2; 7 bases are shared with TRBD1. J gave up 8 bases and V 4 bases, and 8 bases lay outside the gene matches. The CDR3 has 13 residues. The germline CDR1 and CDR2 sequences are SGDLS and YYNGEE. The CDR3 sequence: CASSTTGVGGYTF. CDR3 nucleotides: TGTGCCAGCAGCACTACAGGGGTTGGCGGCTACACCTTC. Together with reference TRBV9 and TRBJ1-2, the CDR3 gives the full variable domain: DSGVTQTPKHLITATGQRVTLRCSPRSGDLSVYWYQQSLDQGLQFLIQYYNGEERAKGNILERFSAQQFPDLHSELNLSSLELGDSALYFCASSTTGVGGYTFGSGTRLTVV.